The clone carrying this T cell receptor (beta chain) has a handful of counts. The antigen is unknown. Each donor was healthy, and each was a bone marrow donor. The data were obtained in a study of cytomegalovirus exposure and HLA in healthy donors. About the research overall: Caucasian-associated ancestry cluster membership applied to about 80% of 300 to 450 genotyped donors. Study results and caveats: As a later analysis revealed, the rate of TCR association differed by HLA locus, with DRB1 most and HLA-C fewest. The authors considered a cluster of highly shared sequence variants likely to be a sequencing artifact.

Looked up from germline, CDR1 is MNHEY and CDR2 is SMNVEV (reference sequence). The CDR3 sequence is 16 residues long. V lost 3 bases to trimming and J lost 4 bases, with 17 bases between them. The PCR used 60 Vbeta and 13 Jbeta primers. Clones were read by immunoSEQ multiplex PCR, and TCRdb kept only the in-frame ones, dropping some. The data hold roughly 190,000 clones, with under 80% observed a single time. The sample comprised PBMCs. This receptor was identified in a man aged 40-49 years in good health and CMV-seronegative. This chain connects TRBV27 to TRBJ2-3, with D maybe TRBD1 (6 bases). CDR3 bases: TGTGCCAGCAGTTTCGGCGTCAGGGGTCTTGCAGATACGCAGTATTTT. It yields the protein CASSFGVRGLADTQYF.